The 5 T cell receptor beta chains in this list originate from one sample, sequenced in a study of CD8+ T cells in alopecia areata. CD4+ cells of 5 or 6 patients were subjected to sorting into CD25+CD127- cells. It was cDNA, reverse transcribed from extracted RNA, that served as the sequencing template. Clones were read by immunoSEQ multiplex PCR, and TCRdb kept only the in-frame ones, dropping some. The repertoire consists of about 14,000 clones, with around 60% occurring once and the leading ten covering roughly 3.9%. The sequencing input was CD4+ Tregs sorted from blood. These receptors were taken from a human donor with alopecia areata.

The gene calls are TRBV2 and TRBJ1-1; unclear D gene. The CDR3 totals 12 residues. V was shortened by 7 bases and J by 1 base, with 7 bases between the two germline ends. The germline gives CDR1 SNHLY, CDR2 FYNNEI. CDR3 in DNA: TGTGCCAGCACGCGGAAGAACACTGAAGCTTTCTTT. It translates to CASTRKNTEAFF.

This clone was detected once. Different DNA sequences within this sample yield the same CDR3. The chain employs TRBV5-4 and TRBJ2-7; 9 bases align to TRBD1. V was pared by 4 bases and J by 4 bases, with 6 bases of the junction left unmatched. The CDR3 covers 14 residues. Germline values: CDR1 SGHNT, CDR2 YYREEE (reference sequence). This CDR3 is CASSQTGGGYEQYF. The CDR3 coding sequence is TGTGCCAGCAGCCAAACAGGGGGCGGTTACGAGCAGTACTTC.

This chain uses TRBV30 with TRBJ2-5; the D gene is possibly TRBD2 (6 bases). The ends were cut back, 5 bases at V and 5 bases at J, with 12 bases in the middle. The CDR3 is 12 amino acids. Germline V CDR1 and CDR2: GTSNPN, SVGIG (reference sequence). CDR3 in amino acids: CAWPTRGETQYF. In DNA, the CDR3 is TGTGCCTGGCCCACCCGGGGGGAGACCCAGTACTTC. The whole variable domain, filled in from reference TRBV30 and TRBJ2-5, reads SQTIHQWPATLVQPVGSPLSLECTVEGTSNPNLYWYRQAAGRGLQLLFYSVGIGQISSEVPQNLSASRPQDRQFILSSKKLLLSDSGFYLCAWPTRGETQYFGPGTRLLVL.

J is TRBJ2-7 and V is TRBV4-1; D is undetermined. CDR1 is MGHRA and CDR2 is YSYEKL in the germline V gene. V lost 0 bases and J 0 bases, leaving 9 bases between the germline ends. The length of the CDR3 is 15 residues. Written as DNA, the CDR3 is TGCGCCAGCAGCCAAGACGGGTCCTCCTCCTACGAGCAGTACTTC. It is translated as CASSQDGSSSYEQYF.

This clone was seen a few times. The gene calls are TRBV4-1 and TRBJ1-3; perhaps TRBD1 as D (5 bases). This CDR3 region has 17 residues. Germline lookup yields CDR1 MGHRA and CDR2 YSYEKL. V lost 1 base and J lost 0, with 13 bases in between. The CDR3 loop reads CASSQGGTLSSGNTIYF. CDR3 DNA: TGCGCCAGCAGCCAAGGTGGGACGCTGAGCTCTGGAAACACCATATATTTT.